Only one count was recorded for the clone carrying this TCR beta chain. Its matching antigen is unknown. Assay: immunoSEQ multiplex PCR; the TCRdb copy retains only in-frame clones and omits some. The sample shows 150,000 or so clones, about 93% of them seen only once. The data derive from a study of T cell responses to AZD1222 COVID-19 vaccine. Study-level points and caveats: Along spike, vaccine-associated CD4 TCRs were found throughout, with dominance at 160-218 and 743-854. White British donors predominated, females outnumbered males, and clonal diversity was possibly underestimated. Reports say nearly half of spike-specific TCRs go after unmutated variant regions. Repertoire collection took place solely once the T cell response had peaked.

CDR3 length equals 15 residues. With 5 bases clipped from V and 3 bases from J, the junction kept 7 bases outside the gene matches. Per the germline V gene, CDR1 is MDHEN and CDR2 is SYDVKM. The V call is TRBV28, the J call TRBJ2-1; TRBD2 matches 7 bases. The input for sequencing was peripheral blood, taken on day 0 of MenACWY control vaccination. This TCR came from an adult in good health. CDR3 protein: CASSQAGSGYNEQFF. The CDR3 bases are TGTGCCAGCAGTCAAGCGGGGAGCGGCTACAATGAGCAGTTCTTC. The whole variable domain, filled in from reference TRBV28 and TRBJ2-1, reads DVKVTQSSRYLVKRTGEKVFLECVQDMDHENMFWYRQDPGLGLRLIYFSYDVKMKEKGDIPEGYSVSREKKERFSLILESASTNQTSMYLCASSQAGSGYNEQFFGPGTRLTVL.